The rows below give T cell receptor beta chains drawn from one sample of a study of regulatory T cells in long-lasting Graves disease. TCRdb re-called the multiplex PCR reads through MiXCR, storing one row per CDR3 protein. The sample contains about 520,000 distinct CDR3 sequences, around 13% of which appear only once. Separately, the same data were catalogued under a study of T cells in Graves' hyperthyroidism and ophthalmopathy.

The sample here was peripheral blood mononuclear cells (PBMCs), taken at new diagnosis, from a patient treated with antithyroid drugs. The receptors were gathered from a woman in her thirties with Graves disease. The conserved cysteine and the conserved F or W are not part of the CDR3 here. The D gene is left open where the match is weak.

cdr3_length d_call j_call v_call cdr3_aa
14 TRBD2 TRBJ2-1 TRBV20-1 SARGLTSDPHNEQF
15 TRBD2 TRBJ2-4 TRBV20-1 SAQGLAGAWSKNIQY
16 - TRBJ2-1 TRBV10-3 AISESLIYTFSYNEQF
13 - TRBJ1-4 TRBV7-9 ASSSTVGRSLKLF
11 - TRBJ2-1 TRBV7-9 ASSSPGLKEQF
13 TRBD1 TRBJ1-1 TRBV27 ASGHRTGWSTEAF
10 - TRBJ1-4 TRBV2 ASSDIREKLF
12 - TRBJ2-1 TRBV4-1 ASSQSWGHNEQF
13 - TRBJ2-7 TRBV3-1 ASSPQIGVPYEQY
10 TRBD1 TRBJ2-3 TRBV20-1 SVTGGTDTQY
13 TRBD2 TRBJ2-7 TRBV11-3 ASSPWTSGTYDQY
13 - TRBJ2-5 TRBV12-3/TRBV12-4 ASSLGLGGGETQY
12 - TRBJ1-5 TRBV9 ASSPGKANQPQH
13 TRBD2 TRBJ2-1 TRBV7-9 ASSDARREVNEQF
13 - TRBJ1-4 TRBV5-1 ASSPRGGEGEKLF
14 TRBD2 TRBJ2-5 TRBV7-3 ASSLSGLAGGETQY
12 - TRBJ1-4 TRBV7-8 ASSLTTTNEKLF
16 - TRBJ2-3 TRBV28 ASTTPGLRVPTKQTQY
16 TRBD2 TRBJ2-1 TRBV28 ASSTRAGGAAAYNEQF
12 - TRBJ2-1 TRBV6-2/TRBV6-3 ASSYRLERDEQF
13 TRBD2 TRBJ2-3 TRBV2 ASSEGSGNLDTQY
12 - TRBJ1-2 TRBV6-1 ASRGGLRNYGYT
11 - TRBJ1-6 TRBV12-3/TRBV12-4 ASSLERGSPLH
12 - TRBJ2-3 TRBV29-1 SAVGTRGTDTQY
13 - TRBJ2-7 TRBV6-1 ASSKGTVKFYEQY
12 - TRBJ1-1 TRBV4-1 ASSQDRRGGRAF
11 TRBD1 TRBJ1-2 TRBV28 ASSFWGQGDYT
11 - TRBJ2-3 TRBV7-9 ASSFGVRDTQY
15 - TRBJ1-1 TRBV10-3 AIPITARDEENTEAF
11 - TRBJ1-1 TRBV29-1 SAGTAVNTEAF
12 - TRBJ2-3 TRBV5-4 ASSLDLAADTQY
14 - TRBJ1-1 TRBV5-6 ASSLAWGWGNTEAF
11 - TRBJ1-1 TRBV13 ATTGGWNTEAF
18 - TRBJ2-2 TRBV3-1 ASSQVIDSTYFTNTGELF
15 - TRBJ1-6 TRBV6-5 ASSYSRVVAYNSPLH
14 - TRBJ2-6 TRBV7-9 ASRPTGPSGANVLT
15 - TRBJ2-7 TRBV19 ASSIAVGGVRRYEQY
14 TRBD2 TRBJ2-1 TRBV20-1 SARDPLAGTYNEQF
13 TRBD2 TRBJ2-1 TRBV2 ASSGGTSGYNEQF
10 - TRBJ1-1 TRBV15 ATSREGTEAF
12 TRBD1 TRBJ1-1 TRBV2 ASTRTGRNTEAF
14 TRBD2 TRBJ2-2 TRBV20-1 SARSWGGSDTGELF
13 - TRBJ2-5 TRBV28 ASSPDSREGETQY
16 - TRBJ2-3 TRBV7-2 ASSLVGGTHPSTDTQY
10 - TRBJ2-7 TRBV28 ASSWGQKEQY
13 TRBD2 TRBJ2-7 TRBV9 ASSPGLAGSYEQY
13 - TRBJ2-1 TRBV25-1 ASSEWRYGYNEQF
12 TRBD1 TRBJ2-7 TRBV5-1 ASSTDRASYEQY
19 TRBD2 TRBJ2-5 TRBV12-3/TRBV12-4 ASSSYRGASGSSSGQETQY
15 TRBD2 TRBJ2-3 TRBV24-1 ATSDPLTSGSTDTQY
13 - TRBJ2-3 TRBV18 ASSPGQSPTDTQY
12 - TRBJ1-4 TRBV19 ASSIGARVEKLF
12 - TRBJ2-1 TRBV7-9 ASSPTRRNNEQF